This TCR beta chain was identified during a study of tumor and adjacent non-tumor tissue in lung cancer. Study details: Patients were aged roughly 31 to 76, 9 to 10 men and about 5 women, stage I to III. Overall study results and limits: Normal lung showed higher cumulative top 100 clone frequency than tumor.

The template was RNA from unsorted bulk tissue. The CDR3 has 11 amino acids. V dropped 7 bases and J dropped 12 bases, with 12 bases sitting between them. The library came from three nested PCR rounds adapted from ARM-PCR protocols. MiXCR was run by TCRdb on the multiplex PCR reads, yielding one entry per CDR3 protein. The sample shows around 99,000 distinct CDR3 sequences, around 80% of them seen only once. This clonotype appeared a few times. Antigen unknown. This clone may be a read error of a much larger clone one base away. Sequenced input: lung tumor tissue. The V and J genes are TRBV12-3 or TRBV12-4 and TRBJ1-4; D gene unclear. This receptor was identified in a woman aged 60-75 years with non-small cell lung cancer. The CDR3 sequence: CASTHSGELFF. DNA of the CDR3: TGTGCCAGCACCCACAGCGGAGAACTGTTTTTT.